This TCR beta chain appears in the sequencing data of a study of CD8 T cells in Susac syndrome. The germline V gene has CDR1 DFQATT and CDR2 SNEGSKA (reference sequence). V dropped 6 bases and J dropped 0 bases, with 12 bases sitting between them. The CDR3 covers 13 residues. Peripheral blood CD8+ and CD4+ T cells were profiled by TCR beta sequencing. TEMRA cells were FACS-enriched, unlike CD8+ and CD4+ T cells, which were negatively isolated. cDNA came from 0.5 to 1 ug RNA primed by random hexamers. One entry per CDR3 protein, called by TCRdb with MiXCR from the immunoSEQ multiplex PCR reads. The table lists about 200,000 distinct CDR3 sequences, roughly 94% of them singletons.

Sequences were obtained from CD4+ T cells from PBMCs. This TCR was sampled from a human donor in good health. V and J are TRBV20-1 and TRBJ2-7; a weak D match, TRBD2 (6 bases). The CDR3 nucleotides read TGCAGTGCCGGGACTTTGGACTCCTACGAGCAGTACTTC. Residues: CSAGTLDSYEQYF.